The T cell receptor beta chain under discussion was sequenced for a study of T cell responses to AZD1222 COVID-19 vaccine. Overall study findings and caveats: Targets within unmutated variant regions were reportedly found for nearly half of spike-specific TCRs. Repertoire sampling was restricted to post-peak T cell response timepoints. Spike-specific TCR breadth and depth rose after two AZD1222 doses.

Method: immunoSEQ multiplex PCR; TCRdb's copy keeps in-frame clones and lacks some. Among roughly 190,000 clones listed, approximately 92% were seen once. A word on this clone: What it binds is not known. The junction and the germline gene differ at one end; a read error may be behind it.

The CDR3 is 14 residues long. In germline, CDR1 is SNHLY, CDR2 FYNNEI. The specimen comprised peripheral blood, sampled on day 0 of AZD1222 vaccination. The rearrangement uses TRBV2 and TRBJ1-6, with 7 positions matching TRBD1. The TCR originated in an adult in good health. This CDR3 is CASTTDRAHSALHF. DNA of the CDR3: TGTGCCAGCACGACCGACAGGGCCCATTCAGCCCTCCACTTT.